The TCR beta chain under discussion was sequenced for a study of T cell responses to AZD1222 COVID-19 vaccine. General observations from the study: There were mostly white British donors and more females than males, and clonal diversity was possibly underestimated.

V lost 3 bases and J lost 7, with 15 bases in between. This CDR3 contains 14 residues. The germline gives CDR1 LGHNA, CDR2 YNFKEQ. This clone showed up just a few times. The antigen is not known. Produced via immunoSEQ multiplex PCR; TCRdb's table is partial and in-frame only. The repertoire consists of approximately 150,000 clones, with around 90% occurring once and the leading ten covering 2.5% to 3%. The clonotype was recovered from an adult in good health. The chain uses TRBV4-2 and TRBJ1-1, with a possible D match to TRBD1 (6 bases). Here the sequenced sample was peripheral blood, taken on day 0 of AZD1222 vaccination. DNA of the CDR3: TGTGCCAGCAGCCACATACAGGGTGAGGGTGAAGCTTTCTTT. Translating it yields CASSHIQGEGEAFF.